Below are 2 T cell receptor beta chains sequenced from a single sample in a study of blood T cell repertoires in COVID-19. Profiled with immunoSEQ multiplex PCR; TCRdb holds only in-frame clones, not every one. Of about 25,000 clones listed, around 90% are singletons. The material sequenced was peripheral blood. These receptors came from an older man with active COVID-19.

V and J are TRBV5-1 and TRBJ2-1; possible D gene TRBD2, 5 bases. The CDR3 loop spans 14 amino acids. V gave up 1 base and J gave up 5 bases, with 10 bases separating them. Germline V gene data show CDR1 as SGHRS and CDR2 as YFSETQ. CDR3 sequence reads: CASSLRGSDNEQFF. DNA of the CDR3: TGCGCCAGCAGCTTGCGTGGGAGCGACAATGAGCAGTTCTTC.

This chain joins TRBV3-1 (or the pseudogene TRBV3-2) and TRBJ2-1, with TRBD2 matching 11 bases. The J segment lost 0 bases and the V segment lost 4 bases, leaving 8 bases of the junction unmatched. The CDR3 loop spans 18 amino acids. Germline CDR1 is LGHDT and CDR2 is YNNKEL (reference sequence). CDR3 nucleotide sequence: TGTGCCAGCAGCCCTCAACGTAGCGGGGGGGCCTCCTACAATGAGCAGTTCTTC. Amino acids: CASSPQRSGGASYNEQFF.